Below are 32 T cell receptor beta chains sequenced from a single sample in a study of graft-versus-host responses after intestinal transplantation. The table came from immunoSEQ multiplex PCR; TCRdb's copy has only in-frame clones and leaves some out. This sample has 95,000 to 150,000 clones, with roughly 95% found just once. Their antigen targets remain unknown. The material sequenced was unstimulated CD8+ T cells sorted from spleen or lymph node cells, taken before intestinal transplant. Every receptor here comes from a human donor who received an intestinal transplant.

The chain joins TRBV5-1 to TRBJ2-1; D ambiguous. The germline CDR1 and CDR2 sequences are SGHRS and YFSETQ. This CDR3 is built from 13 residues. V was shortened by 2 bases and J by 8 bases, with 11 bases between the two germline ends. In DNA form, the CDR3 reads TGCGCCAGCAGCTTTTACGAACGCCATGAGCAGTTCTTC. This gives the protein CASSFYERHEQFF.

The rearrangement uses TRBV7-9 and TRBJ2-3, with TRBD2 as a possible D gene (6 bases). V dropped 5 bases and J dropped 2 bases, with 20 bases sitting between them. The CDR3 has 17 amino acids. Germline V lookup: CDR1 SEHNR, CDR2 FQNEAQ (reference sequence). CDR3 protein: CASSPRSGGGHTDTQYF. The CDR3 nucleotides read TGTGCCAGCAGCCCCCGGAGCGGAGGAGGGCACACAGATACGCAGTATTTT.

The chain carries TRBV14 and TRBJ2-1; TRBD1 or TRBD2 may be the D gene (6 bases each). There are 17 residues in the CDR3. The germline V gene encodes CDR1 SGHDN and CDR2 FVKESK. Trimming stripped 0 bases from V and 6 bases from J, with 18 bases between. The CDR3 here is CASSQDVDSGPTNEQFF. The CDR3 DNA reads as TGTGCCAGCAGCCAAGATGTGGACAGCGGGCCGACCAATGAGCAGTTCTTC.

The chain links TRBV29-1 to TRBJ2-1; D gene uncertain. Trimming stripped 6 bases from V and 0 bases from J, with 9 bases between. This CDR3 contains 13 residues. Germline V gene sequence: CDR1 SQVTM, CDR2 ANQGSEA. The CDR3 here is CSVLQSSYNEQFF. The CDR3 DNA sequence: TGCAGCGTACTACAGAGCTCCTACAATGAGCAGTTCTTC.

The J gene is TRBJ2-7, the V gene TRBV4-1; D perhaps matches TRBD2 (5 bases). V was pared by 3 bases and J by 6 bases, with 9 bases between. From germline, CDR1 is MGHRA and CDR2 YSYEKL. CDR3 size: 12 residues. CDR3 amino acids: CASSHPRGEQYF. CDR3 sequence (DNA): TGCGCCAGCAGCCACCCCCGGGGCGAGCAGTACTTC.

The chain employs TRBV9 and TRBJ2-7; 8 nucleotides align to TRBD2. V gave up 0 bases and J gave up 3 bases; unmatched junction bases: 8. The CDR3 runs 16 residues. Germline CDR1 and CDR2: SGDLS and YYNGEE. CDR3 sequence (DNA): TGTGCCAGCAGCGTAGGGGGACTAGTATCCGGCTACGAGCAGTACTTC. Protein sequence: CASSVGGLVSGYEQYF.

The chain recombines TRBV7-9 with TRBJ2-3, with D hard to call. CDR3 length: 14 residues. Trimming stripped 8 bases from V and 6 bases from J, with 18 bases between. From germline, CDR1 is SEHNR and CDR2 FQNEAQ (reference sequence). The CDR3 here is CASVTTPQRDTQYF. DNA for the CDR3: TGTGCCAGCGTAACGACCCCCCAAAGGGATACGCAGTATTTT. The full variable domain, in which reference TRBV7-9 and TRBJ2-3 provide the parts outside the CDR3, is DTGVSQNPRHKITKRGQNVTFRCDPISEHNRLYWYRQTLGQGPEFLTYFQNEAQLEKSRLLSDRFSAERPKGSFSTLEIQRTEQGDSAMYLCASVTTPQRDTQYFGPGTRLTVL.

This sequence joins TRBV15 and TRBJ1-1, with D perhaps matching TRBD1 (5 bases). The CDR3 contains 13 residues. CDR1 is LNHNV, CDR2 YYDKDF, per germline (reference sequence). V shed 7 bases and J shed 0 bases, with 9 bases lying between them. CDR3 in DNA: TGTGCCACCAACTCAGGGCTGAACACTGAAGCTTTCTTT. Its translation is CATNSGLNTEAFF.

The rearrangement links TRBV7-8 to TRBJ2-1; no clear D gene. The CDR3 consists of 12 residues. Germline V gene lookup returns CDR1 SGHVS and CDR2 FQNEAQ. The V end lost 2 bases, the J end lost 5 bases, and 4 bases lay between the germline ends. The CDR3 loop is CASSLSDNEQFF. The CDR3 nucleotides read TGTGCCAGCAGCTTATCCGACAATGAGCAGTTCTTC. The full variable domain, rest sourced from reference TRBV7-8 and TRBJ2-1, is GAGVSQSPRYKVAKRGQDVALRCDPISGHVSLFWYQQALGQGPEFLTYFQNEAQLDKSGLPSDRFFAERPEGSVSTLKIQRTQQEDSAVYLCASSLSDNEQFFGPGTRLTVL.

The CDR3 sequence is CASSPGTAYEQYF. CDR3 nucleotide sequence: TGTGCCAGCAGCCCAGGGACAGCCTACGAGCAGTACTTC. The chain uses TRBV5-6 and TRBJ2-7, with 7 bases matching TRBD1. In germline, CDR1 is SGHDT, CDR2 YYEEEE. The CDR3 has 13 amino acids. The ends lost 4 bases at V and 2 bases at J; junction bases unmatched: 3.

The chain recombines TRBV27 with TRBJ1-1; 7 bases are shared with TRBD1. V lost 0 bases and J lost 3; bases outside the gene matches: 4. The CDR3 totals 15 residues. Germline V gene lookup returns CDR1 MNHEY and CDR2 SMNVEV (reference sequence). The CDR3 DNA reads TGTGCCAGCAGTTTATCCAAACAGGGGTACACTGAAGCTTTCTTT. It translates to CASSLSKQGYTEAFF.

The chain has TRBV9 and TRBJ2-2, with D possibly matching TRBD2 (5 bases). Between the trimmed V and J ends, which lost 2 bases and 1 base, there was a span of 6 bases. The length of the CDR3 is 14 residues. The germline gives CDR1 SGDLS, CDR2 YYNGEE. The CDR3 DNA sequence: TGTGCCAGCAGCGTCGGACTGAACACCGGGGAGCTGTTTTTT. Its translation is CASSVGLNTGELFF.

The genes are TRBV27 and TRBJ2-1; D ambiguous. Per germline, CDR1 MNHEY and CDR2 SMNVEV (reference sequence). The V and J ends lost 5 bases and 6 bases respectively, with 11 bases between them. This CDR3 has 13 amino acids. This CDR3 is CASSPDSANEQFF. The DNA of the CDR3 is TGTGCCAGCAGTCCCGACTCGGCCAATGAGCAGTTCTTC.

The chain employs TRBV4-1 and TRBJ2-5; either TRBD1 or TRBD2 may fit D (5 bases each). Germline-derived CDR1 and CDR2 are MGHRA and YSYEKL. This CDR3 region has 16 residues. Trimming took off 3 bases at V and 0 bases at J, with 14 bases between the two ends. The CDR3 region has the DNA TGCGCCAGCAGCCACCTGATAGGGACCAACCAAGAGACCCAGTACTTC. Its translation is CASSHLIGTNQETQYF.

This chain connects TRBV29-1 to TRBJ2-1; possible D gene TRBD2, 7 bases. CDR1 is SQVTM, CDR2 ANQGSEA, per germline. The CDR3 loop spans 13 amino acids. The V end lost 6 bases, the J end lost 2 bases, and 11 bases lay between the germline ends. DNA for the CDR3: TGCAGCGTCAGGGGAGGGACCTACAATGAGCAGTTCTTC. This gives the protein CSVRGGTYNEQFF.

This clone has only one observation. The rearrangement links TRBV5-1 to TRBJ2-5; maybe TRBD2 (5 bases). The J call may not be correct, given that the DNA end is closer to TRBJ2-7. The germline V gene has CDR1 SGHRS and CDR2 YFSETQ. The CDR3 spans 15 residues. CDR3 bases: TGCGCCAGCAGCCCGGACTTTCTAAGCTCCTACGAGCAGTACTTC. This encodes CASSPDFLSSYEQYF.

About this clone itself: This sample also contains other DNA sequences that code for the same CDR3. The chain combines TRBV5-6 with TRBJ1-1; D unresolved. The CDR3 has 14 residues. The V end was cut by 2 bases, the J end by 1 base, with 9 bases between. The germline V gene has CDR1 SGHDT and CDR2 YYEEEE. This CDR3 is CASSFGPTNTEAFF. CDR3 nucleotides: TGTGCCAGCAGCTTTGGACCTACGAACACTGAAGCTTTCTTT.

This sequence joins TRBV28 and TRBJ2-3; 7 bases are a match to TRBD2. The V gene end was trimmed by 4 bases and the J gene end by 0 bases; junction bases not matched to a gene: 7. The CDR3 covers 16 residues. Germline values: CDR1 MDHEN, CDR2 SYDVKM. CDR3 nucleotides: TGTGCCAGCAGTTCCCCCCTAGCGGATAGCACAGATACGCAGTATTTT. It yields the protein CASSSPLADSTDTQYF.

A few counts support this clone. The chain employs TRBV6-6 and TRBJ2-7; possible D gene TRBD2, 5 bases. Between the trimmed V and J ends, which lost 2 bases and 1 base, there was a span of 9 bases. CDR3 length equals 14 residues. Germline V CDR1 and CDR2: MNHNY, SVGAGI (reference sequence). The CDR3 DNA follows: TGTGCCAGCAGTTACCTAGGACTGTCCTACGAGCAGTACTTC. The encoded protein is CASSYLGLSYEQYF.

Here the CDR3 reads CASRGKGYGTEAFF. The CDR3 DNA follows: TGTGCCAGCAGGGGCAAGGGGTATGGCACTGAAGCTTTCTTT. The rearrangement uses TRBV14 and TRBJ1-1, with D possibly TRBD1 on 5 matching bases. This CDR3 is 14 amino acids long. Germline V lookup: CDR1 SGHDN, CDR2 FVKESK. V lost 6 bases and J 4 bases, leaving 15 bases between the germline ends.

The CDR3: CASSFTGAWGEKLFF. As DNA, the CDR3 is TGCGCCAGCAGCTTCACTGGGGCGTGGGGTGAAAAACTGTTTTTT. This chain links TRBV5-1 with TRBJ1-4, with TRBD1 as a possible D gene (5 bases). V lost 2 bases to trimming and J lost 7 bases, with 15 bases between them. The CDR3 has 15 amino acids. The germline gives CDR1 SGHRS, CDR2 YFSETQ.

A note on this clone: Relative to the germline gene, one junction end is altered; a read error may explain this. J is TRBJ2-2 and V is TRBV4-1; the match to TRBD2 covers 9 bases. Germline V lookup: CDR1 MGHRA, CDR2 YSYEKL. The CDR3 has 15 amino acids. Here the CDR3 DNA reads TGTGCCAGCAGCTATAGCGGGAGAGCGGCCGGGGAGCTGTTTTTT. This gives the protein CASSYSGRAAGELFF.

The chain joins TRBV15 to TRBJ2-1; no clear D gene. Germline V gene data show CDR1 as LNHNV and CDR2 as YYDKDF (reference sequence). CDR3 size: 16 residues. The germline V and J ends were trimmed by 4 bases and 1 base, with 14 bases remaining between them. The CDR3 region has the DNA TGTGCCACCAGCACACAAGAGATATTGTCCTACAATGAGCAGTTCTTC. Protein sequence: CATSTQEILSYNEQFF. Using reference TRBV15 and TRBJ2-1 for the parts outside the CDR3, the full variable domain is DAMVIQNPRYQVTQFGKPVTLSCSQTLNHNVMYWYQQKSSQAPKLLFHYYDKDFNNEADTPDNFQSRRPNTSFCFLDIRSPGLGDTAMYLCATSTQEILSYNEQFFGPGTRLTVL.

The rearrangement joins TRBV30 to TRBJ1-4; no firm D call. Trimming removed 0 bases from V and 5 bases from J, with 16 bases in between. This CDR3 has 16 amino acids. The germline CDR1 and CDR2 sequences are GTSNPN and SVGIG (reference sequence). Here the CDR3 reads CAWSVVSGRLNEKLFF. DNA for the CDR3: TGTGCCTGGAGTGTGGTGTCGGGCAGACTAAATGAAAAACTGTTTTTT. Together with reference TRBV30 and TRBJ1-4, the CDR3 gives the full variable domain: SQTIHQWPATLVQPVGSPLSLECTVEGTSNPNLYWYRQAAGRGLQLLFYSVGIGQISSEVPQNLSASRPQDRQFILSSKKLLLSDSGFYLCAWSVVSGRLNEKLFFGSGTQLSVL.

The table lists this clone with a count of one. V and J are TRBV27 and TRBJ2-7; 7 bases line up with TRBD1. V shed 6 bases, J shed 3 bases, and the junction held 8 bases outside the gene matches. The CDR3 has 14 residues. Per the germline V gene, CDR1 is MNHEY and CDR2 is SMNVEV (reference sequence). As DNA, the CDR3 is TGTGCCAGCAGACCCATCAGGGGGTTCTACGAGCAGTACTTC. It encodes CASRPIRGFYEQYF.

V gene TRBV6-5 combines with J gene TRBJ2-2; no firm D call. From germline, CDR1 is MNHEY and CDR2 SVGAGI. This CDR3 spans 14 amino acids. Trimming took off 0 bases at V and 2 bases at J, with 4 bases between the two ends. The CDR3 bases are TGTGCCAGCAGTTACTCAGAAAACACCGGGGAGCTGTTTTTT. This gives the protein CASSYSENTGELFF.

The V call is TRBV7-8, the J call TRBJ2-2; D is possibly TRBD1 (6 bases). There are 15 residues in the CDR3. Trimming left V 0 bases short and J 7 bases short, with 12 bases between. Looked up from germline, CDR1 is SGHVS and CDR2 is FQNEAQ. CDR3 DNA: TGTGCCAGCAGCTTAGCCCGGACAGCTTACGGGGAGCTGTTTTTT. Its translation: CASSLARTAYGELFF.

In DNA, the CDR3 is TGTGCCAGCAGCTACTTAACCGGGGAGCTGTTTTTT. Protein: CASSYLTGELFF. This chain joins TRBV11-3 and TRBJ2-2; D remains unclear. The CDR3 spans 12 residues. Trimming removed 4 bases from V and 5 bases from J, with 5 bases in between. From germline, CDR1 is SGHNT and CDR2 YENEEA.

This clone showed up just once. A read error may account for a junction end that differs from germline. The V call is TRBV28, the J call TRBJ2-7; D gene ambiguous. The CDR3 extends over 14 amino acids. CDR1 is MDHEN, CDR2 SYDVKM, per germline. The CDR3 protein is CASSPLVGSYERYF. The CDR3, as DNA: TGTGCCAGCAGTCCTTTGGTCGGATCCTACGAGCGGTACTTC.

This chain uses TRBV7-8 with TRBJ2-7; 11 nucleotides line up with TRBD2. The CDR3 is 15 residues long. V lost 0 bases, J lost 4 bases, and 2 bases stayed unmatched. CDR1 and CDR2 from the germline V gene are SGHVS and FQNEAQ. The DNA for the CDR3 is TGTGCCAGCAGCTTAGCATCTAGCGGGAGGTACGAGCAGTACTTC. Its protein is CASSLASSGRYEQYF.

This chain links TRBV4-1 with TRBJ2-7; 7 bases align to TRBD1. This CDR3 region has 15 residues. V dropped 1 base and J dropped 2; count of bases not matched to a gene: 5. CDR1 is MGHRA, CDR2 YSYEKL, per germline. CDR3 amino acids: CASSQVGTEPYEQYF. CDR3 in DNA: TGCGCCAGCAGCCAAGTAGGGACAGAGCCCTACGAGCAGTACTTC.

This clone was counted once. The rearrangement links TRBV7-2 to TRBJ2-1; the match to TRBD2 covers 7 bases. Looked up from germline, CDR1 is SGHTA and CDR2 is FQGNSA. CDR3 length: 15 residues. Trimming cost V 5 bases and J 9 bases; bases outside gene matches: 13. CDR3 sequence (DNA): TGTGCCAGCAGCCGATACGTTGGAGGGAGGGGTGAGCAGTTCTTC. Translating it yields CASSRYVGGRGEQFF.